This TCR beta chain was profiled in a study of cytomegalovirus exposure and HLA in healthy donors (dated by TCRdb to 2016 to 2017). At the level of the whole study: A later analysis indicated that the 120 or so validation repertoires were generated on the platform also employed for the 650 to 850 repertoires of the first cohort. In addition to the first cohort of 666 subjects, a separate validation cohort of 120 different subjects was used. The study aimed to test whether signatures of past pathogen exposure could be identified by cataloging public T cell receptors. The study combined high-throughput TCR immunosequencing, statistical association of individual TCRs with disease status, and machine learning to predict cytomegalovirus infection status. Paper-wide results and their limitations: The study gave a list of 150 to 200 TCR beta chains associated with cytomegalovirus. The authors suggested that the approach could potentially be extended to other disease states and immunological phenotypes. A later analysis lacked HLA typing for the validation cohort, so it scored co-occurrence in that cohort across all 130 or so repertoires. In vitro tests confirmed that a few of the cytomegalovirus-associated TCR beta chains recognize cytomegalovirus antigens. The classifier was reported to diagnose cytomegalovirus status with high specificity and sensitivity in both the original cohort and the validation cohort. While some public TCRs were present in many individuals, most TCR sequences turned up only very rarely across donors. A later analysis found that TCRs clustered in the first cohort also tended to co-occur in the 130 or so validation repertoires, with approximately 94% of cluster scores above 0.

The germline ends are 9 bases apart after V is trimmed by 4 bases and J by 4 bases. The CDR3, cysteine through phenylalanine, is 13 amino acids long. Just the 39-base CDR3 DNA is kept, in frame starting at base 1. The germline V gene gives CDR1 as SNHLY and CDR2 as FYNNEI. Separate from the approximately 670-subject first cohort, the validation cohort of some 130 subjects was the group to which the donors belonged. Libraries came from the immunoSEQ multiplex PCR assay. In the paper's pipeline: A statistical classification framework was developed to diagnose cytomegalovirus status using the catalog of TCR beta chain sequences. Here the immuneACCESS table is served through TCRdb, limited to in-frame sequences with V and J called. Missing clones are a known gap in these copies; in checked studies unresolved V genes cover under half, and the rest lacks a known reason. The V and J calls and the clone size are those of that table, but D and trimming were determined from the DNA. In all, the sample holds 90,000 or so clones, and 85% of those were seen once. The ten largest make up roughly 20% of the sample.

About this clone itself: Its antigen target is currently unknown. It has no much larger one-base neighbor in the sample; base qualities were not kept.

The specimen sequenced was PBMCs. This receptor was identified in a man aged 18-30 years in good health and CMV-seropositive. This receptor chain uses TRBV2 and TRBJ2-3; there is no confident call for the D gene. The CDR3 has the sequence CASSGERADTQYF. The DNA is as follows: TGTGCCAGCAGTGGAGAGAGAGCAGATACGCAGTATTTT.